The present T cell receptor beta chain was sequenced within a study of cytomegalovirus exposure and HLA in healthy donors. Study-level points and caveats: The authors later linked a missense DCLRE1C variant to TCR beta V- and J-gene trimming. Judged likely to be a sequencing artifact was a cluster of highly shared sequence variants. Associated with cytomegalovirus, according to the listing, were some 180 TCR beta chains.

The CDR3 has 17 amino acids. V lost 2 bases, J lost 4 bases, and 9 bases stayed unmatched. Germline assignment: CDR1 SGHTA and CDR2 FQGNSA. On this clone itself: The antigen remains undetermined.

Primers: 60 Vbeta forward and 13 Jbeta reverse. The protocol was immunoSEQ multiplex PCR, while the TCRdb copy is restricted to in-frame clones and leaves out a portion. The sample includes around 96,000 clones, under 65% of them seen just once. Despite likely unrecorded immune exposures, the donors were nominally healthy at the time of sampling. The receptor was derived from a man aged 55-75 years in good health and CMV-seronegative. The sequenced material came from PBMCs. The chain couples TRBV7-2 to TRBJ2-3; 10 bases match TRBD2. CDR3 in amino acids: CASSLYPRLAGSDTQYF. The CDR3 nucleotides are TGTGCCAGCAGCTTATACCCCCGACTAGCGGGTTCAGATACGCAGTATTTT.